This T cell receptor (beta chain) appears in the sequencing data of a study of shared clonotypes between healthy human individuals. Turning to the study itself: A couple of women and three men aged 18 to 49 made up the donors.

The length of the CDR3 is 16 residues. V dropped 0 bases and J dropped 6 bases, with 17 bases sitting between them. In germline, CDR1 is SEHNR, CDR2 FQNEAQ (reference sequence). Study-wide results and limits: Collection of samples was limited to blood; tissue repertoires likely differ. In the sorted subsets, rarefaction showed sequencing was incomplete despite large depth.

The method was immunoSEQ multiplex PCR; TCRdb's version includes in-frame clones alone and lacks a portion of them. This table has under 1,900,000 clones, less than 99% appearing once. Comment on this clone: Its antigen remains unknown.

Sequencing was done on a sample of naive CD4+ T cells sorted from blood. The subset is: CD45RA+ positively selected. The genes are TRBV7-9 and TRBJ1-1, with D tentatively TRBD1 (5 bases). This sequence was found in a young man in good health. Written as DNA, the CDR3 is TGTGCCAGCAGCTTAGCGGGCAGGGATTACCACGCTGAAGCTTTCTTT. It translates to CASSLAGRDYHAEAFF.